This is a list of T cell receptor beta chains from one sample in a study of blood T cell repertoires in COVID-19. Clones were read by immunoSEQ multiplex PCR, and TCRdb kept only the in-frame ones, dropping some. The top ten hold about 0.54% of the sample, which has over 150,000 clones, approximately 91% seen once. Sequencing input: peripheral blood. These receptors were obtained from a man aged 50-59 years with acute or convalescent COVID-19. Each CDR3 is given with its conserved first and last residue. A D gene is named only where the DNA matches it firmly. Some rows have no size entry. The others give once, few or many, or a class for an expanded clone.

v_gene	abundance	j_gene	d_gene	CDR3nt	CDR3aa
TRBV5-4	NA	TRBJ2-7	TRBD1	TGTGCCAGCAGCCCACTCCGGGACAGCACCTACGAGCAGTACTTC	CASSPLRDSTYEQYF
TRBV29-1	NA	TRBJ1-1	NA	TGCAGCGTTGTGGCCCAGAGGCACACTGAAGCTTTCTTT	CSVVAQRHTEAFF
TRBV3-1/TRBV3-2	NA	TRBJ1-6	TRBD1	TGTGCCAGCAGCCAGTCACCCGGGACAGGCGGCACACCCCTCCACTTT	CASSQSPGTGGTPLHF
TRBV9	NA	TRBJ1-3	NA	TGTGCCAGCAGCGTTTTCGGGGACTCTGGAAACACCATATATTTT	CASSVFGDSGNTIYF
TRBV6-5	NA	TRBJ2-2	TRBD1	TGTGCCAGCAGTTCCGGGACAGGGATTAGCACCGGGGAGCTGTTTTTT	CASSSGTGISTGELFF
TRBV27	NA	TRBJ1-1	NA	TGTGCCAGCAGTCAGGACAGGAACACTGAAGCTTTCTTT	CASSQDRNTEAFF
TRBV12-5	NA	TRBJ2-3	NA	TGTGCTAGTGCGCTCGGGGGTACAGATACGCAGTATTTT	CASALGGTDTQYF
TRBV5-1	NA	TRBJ2-5	TRBD1	TGCGCCAGCAGCACCCTCAGGACAGGGAAAGAGACCCAGTACTTC	CASSTLRTGKETQYF
TRBV20-1	NA	TRBJ1-5	NA	TGCAGTGCTAGTGGGGACACCTATAGCAATCAGCCCCAGCATTTT	CSASGDTYSNQPQHF
TRBV30	NA	TRBJ1-2	NA	TGTGCCTGGAGTGTCGGCCTGCCCCAGGGGGGCTACACCTTC	CAWSVGLPQGGYTF
TRBV7-3	NA	TRBJ2-1	TRBD2	TGTGCCAGCAGCTTAGGAGGCGGGACTAGCGCCAACAATGAGCAGTTCTTC	CASSLGGGTSANNEQFF
TRBV27	NA	TRBJ2-1	NA	TGTGCCAGCAGTTTCTACACGAGAGCGGGGACAGAGCAGTTCTTC	CASSFYTRAGTEQFF
TRBV18	NA	TRBJ2-5	NA	TGTGCCAGCTCACCAGGACAGAAAGAGACCCAGTACTTC	CASSPGQKETQYF
TRBV6-1	NA	TRBJ1-4	NA	TGTGCCAGCAGCGAAGTCCTAGGCGGAAAACTGTTTTTT	CASSEVLGGKLFF
TRBV7-6	NA	TRBJ2-7	TRBD1	TGTGCCAGCAGCCAAGGACAGGGGGCGACGGAGTACTTC	CASSQGQGATEYF
TRBV28	NA	TRBJ1-3	TRBD1	TGTGCCAGCAGTTCAACCGACAGGGTCGGATATTTT	CASSSTDRVGYF
TRBV6-1	NA	TRBJ1-2	NA	TGTGCCAGCAGTGAAACAGGATTCTATGGCTACACCTTC	CASSETGFYGYTF
TRBV7-8	NA	TRBJ1-4	NA	TGTGCCAGCAGCTTAGAGGGGCAGTTAAATGAAAAACTGTTTTTT	CASSLEGQLNEKLFF
TRBV2	NA	TRBJ1-2	TRBD1	TGTGCCAGCAGGCCTCAGGGGGTCGCAAACTATGGCTACACCTTC	CASRPQGVANYGYTF
TRBV7-9	few	TRBJ1-4	TRBD1	TGTGCCAGCAGCATCGACAGGGGGGATGAAAAACTGTTTTTT	CASSIDRGDEKLFF
TRBV9	NA	TRBJ1-2	TRBD1	TGTGCCAGCAGCGCCCAGGGACAGGGTTTTGGCTACACCTTC	CASSAQGQGFGYTF
TRBV18	NA	TRBJ1-1	NA	TGTGCCAGCTCACCAAAACAGGCAGGCGGAACAGGAGAAGCTTTCTTT	CASSPKQAGGTGEAFF
TRBV3-1/TRBV3-2	NA	TRBJ2-5	NA	TGTGCCAGCAGCGGCAGAGGGGAGACCCAGTACTTC	CASSGRGETQYF
TRBV12-3/TRBV12-4	few	TRBJ1-2	NA	TGTGCCAGCAGTTTATCTGCGTCCTATGGCTACACCTTC	CASSLSASYGYTF